Below are 6 T cell receptor beta chains sequenced from a single sample in a study of T-cell reconstitution after alpha-beta-depleted transplantation in children. Unique molecular identifiers tagged the TCRbeta library. From the PCR reads, TCRdb called clonotypes with MiXCR, one entry per CDR3 protein. The sample contains about 610,000 distinct CDR3 sequences, roughly a tenth of which appear only once. The specimen was PBMCs from the stem cell graft donor, collected from the stem cell graft. All receptors come from a human donor who donated a stem cell graft to a child with acute myeloid leukemia.

The genes are TRBV7-2 and TRBJ2-1, with D unclear. The V and J ends lost 4 bases and 2 bases respectively, with 12 bases between them. This CDR3 contains 15 residues. CDR1 is SGHTA and CDR2 is FQGNSA in the germline V gene. This CDR3 is CASSWKLGTYNEQFF. The DNA for the CDR3 is TGTGCCAGCAGCTGGAAGTTAGGAACCTACAATGAGCAGTTCTTC.

This clonotype was picked up a small number of times. V is TRBV12-3 or TRBV12-4 and J is TRBJ2-1; 8 bases map to TRBD2. The ends lost 7 bases at V and 3 bases at J; junction bases unmatched: 8. The CDR3 covers 15 residues. The chain's CDR3 is CASIPGLGIYNEQFF. In DNA, the CDR3 is TGTGCCAGCATCCCGGGACTAGGTATCTACAATGAGCAGTTCTTC.

The V and J genes are TRBV11-2 and TRBJ2-5; the D is unclear. V was cut by 3 bases and J by 5 bases, with 7 bases left in between. The CDR3 runs to 12 residues. CDR1 is SGHAT and CDR2 is FQNNGV in the germline V gene. The CDR3 protein is CASSFLEETQYF. CDR3 nucleotides: TGTGCCAGCAGCTTTCTAGAGGAGACCCAGTACTTC.

This clonotype was seen only once. Being one base from a much bigger clone, this may be a read error. Here the CDR3 omits its conserved ending phenylalanine or tryptophan, so a read error is the likely source. J is TRBJ2-1 and V is TRBV6-1; D may be TRBD1 or TRBD2 (5 bases each). V was cut by 7 bases and J by 6 bases, with 16 bases left in between. From germline, CDR1 is MNHNS and CDR2 SASEGT. CDR3 length equals 14 residues. CDR3 in amino acids: CASNGRELSNEQFL. CDR3 bases: TGTGCCAGCAATGGCAGGGAGCTGAGCAATGAGCAGTTCCTC.

The rearrangement links TRBV7-2 to TRBJ1-4; no clear D gene. CDR1 is SGHTA and CDR2 is FQGNSA in the germline V gene. V was trimmed by 3 bases and J by 8 bases, leaving 16 bases between them. The length of the CDR3 is 15 residues. As DNA, the CDR3 is TGTGCCAGCAGCTTTGGGTTCGGAATTTCGGAAAAACTGTTTTTT. Encoded protein: CASSFGFGISEKLFF.

In this sample, this clonotype turned up a few times. The chain uses TRBV6-2 or TRBV6-3 and TRBJ1-5; maybe TRBD1 (5 bases). V lost 2 bases and J 0 bases, leaving 11 bases between the germline ends. The CDR3 consists of 16 residues. CDR1 is MNHEY and CDR2 is SVGEGT in the germline V gene. The CDR3 DNA sequence: TGTGCCAGCAGTTACACAGGTAAAGGTAGCAATCAGCCCCAGCATTTT. Translation: CASSYTGKGSNQPQHF.